This passage covers 19 T cell receptor beta chains from one sample sequenced in a study of cytomegalovirus exposure and HLA in healthy donors. In the PCR, 60 Vbeta and 13 Jbeta primers were used. Sequencing was performed with immunoSEQ multiplex PCR; in TCRdb, only in-frame clones are kept and a portion is missing. The sample includes 50,000 to 65,000 clones, 65% to 75% of them seen just once. Specimen: PBMCs. These receptors all stem from a woman under 40 in good health and CMV-seronegative.

This chain uses TRBV4-3 with TRBJ1-6; 9 nucleotides align to TRBD1. CDR1 LGHNA and CDR2 YSLEER come from the germline V gene. Trimming removed 2 bases from V and 7 bases from J; junction bases left unmatched: 3. This CDR3 has 15 residues. The CDR3 sequence is CASSQRTGDNSPLHF. The CDR3 DNA sequence: TGCGCCAGCAGCCAAAGGACAGGGGACAATTCACCCCTCCACTTT.

The sample holds a few counts of this clone. The CDR3 DNA follows: TGCGCCAGCAGCTCGACTAGCGGAATCACAGATACGCAGTATTTT. It is translated as CASSSTSGITDTQYF. V and J are TRBV5-1 and TRBJ2-3; 9 bases fit TRBD2. Germline CDR1 is SGHRS and CDR2 is YFSETQ. The junction had 4 bases not matched to a gene; V was cut back by 3 bases and J by 2 bases. This CDR3 contains 15 residues.

The chain uses TRBV5-4 and TRBJ2-4; 7 nucleotides line up with TRBD1. Unmatched junction bases numbered 7, after V lost 4 bases and J lost 0 bases. Germline assignment: CDR1 SGHNT and CDR2 YYREEE (reference sequence). There are 16 residues in the CDR3. The CDR3 reads CASSLDRVGAKNIQYF. DNA for the CDR3: TGTGCCAGCAGCCTCGACAGGGTTGGAGCCAAAAACATTCAGTACTTC.

The chain uses TRBV5-6 and TRBJ2-3; D may be TRBD1 (5 bases). Trimming stripped 1 base from V and 4 bases from J, with 10 bases between. Germline values: CDR1 SGHDT, CDR2 YYEEEE. This CDR3 spans 14 amino acids. In DNA, the CDR3 is TGTGCCAGCAGCTTGAGGGGTCCCGCAGATACGCAGTATTTT. This codes for CASSLRGPADTQYF.

The chain has TRBV5-4 and TRBJ1-2, with 7 bases aligning to TRBD1. Trimming removed 0 bases from V and 4 bases from J; junction bases left unmatched: 6. This CDR3 has 15 residues. Germline-derived CDR1 and CDR2 are SGHNT and YYREEE (reference sequence). CDR3 coding DNA: TGTGCCAGCAGCTTGGTGAGGGGGCGCGCCTATGGCTACACCTTC. This encodes CASSLVRGRAYGYTF.

This clone was counted a single time. This sequence joins TRBV4-1 and TRBJ2-7; 8 bases map to TRBD1. After removal of 4 bases from V and 3 bases from J, the junction contained 14 bases not matched to a gene. The CDR3 is 17 residues long. Germline loops: CDR1 MGHRA, CDR2 YSYEKL. As DNA, the CDR3 is TGCGCCAGCAGCCCCTCAGCGGACAGGGTAAGGGGCTACGAGCAGTACTTC. Its translation is CASSPSADRVRGYEQYF.

The gene calls are TRBV29-1 and TRBJ1-2; D unresolved. Germline lookup yields CDR1 SQVTM and CDR2 ANQGSEA. V was clipped by 5 bases and J by 4 bases, with 14 bases between them. This CDR3 spans 13 amino acids. The DNA of the CDR3 is TGCAGCGTTCATGAAGGCGGCGCCTATGGCTACACCTTC. Its translation: CSVHEGGAYGYTF.

The chain uses TRBV25-1 and TRBJ2-2; D might be TRBD1 (5 bases). Trimming cost V 7 bases and J 4 bases, with 16 bases left between them. This CDR3 is 15 amino acids long. CDR1 and CDR2 from the germline V gene are MGHDK and SYGVNS. CDR3 region: CASTNSRVSTGELFF. The CDR3 coding sequence is TGTGCCAGCACCAACTCCAGGGTGAGCACCGGGGAGCTGTTTTTT. The variable domain in full, completed from reference TRBV25-1 and TRBJ2-2, reads EADIYQTPRYLVIGTGKKITLECSQTMGHDKMYWYQQDPGMELHLIHYSYGVNSTEKGDLSSESTVSRIRTEHFPLTLESARPSHTSQYLCASTNSRVSTGELFFGEGSRLTVL.

The chain is built from TRBV6-5 and TRBJ1-4; D is possibly TRBD1 (5 bases). There are 15 residues in the CDR3. V lost 5 bases and J lost 5, with 15 bases in between. From germline, CDR1 is MNHEY and CDR2 SVGAGI. CDR3 loop: CASSPGRGSNEKLFF. The DNA of the CDR3 is TGTGCCAGCAGTCCCGGTAGGGGTTCAAATGAAAAACTGTTTTTT.

The CDR3 reads CASSEALRGGQPQHF. The CDR3 bases are TGTGCCAGCAGTGAAGCGCTTCGGGGTGGACAGCCCCAGCATTTT. This chain connects TRBV2 to TRBJ1-5, with D unresolved. Germline V gives CDR1 SNHLY, CDR2 FYNNEI. The V end was cut by 0 bases, the J end by 7 bases, with 13 bases between. The CDR3 sequence is 15 residues long.

The chain has TRBV13 and TRBJ1-1; D is unclear. CDR3 length: 14 amino acids. Germline assignment: CDR1 PRHDT and CDR2 FYEKMQ (reference sequence). Between the trimmed V and J ends, which lost 3 bases and 6 bases, there was a span of 14 bases. CDR3 protein: CASSFQEERAEAFF. CDR3 in DNA: TGTGCCAGCAGCTTTCAGGAAGAGAGGGCTGAAGCTTTCTTT.

The V call is TRBV9, the J call TRBJ2-1; D might be TRBD2 (6 bases). Germline loops: CDR1 SGDLS, CDR2 YYNGEE. CDR3 size: 16 residues. Trimming took off 4 bases at V and 8 bases at J, with 22 bases between the two ends. The CDR3 coding sequence is TGTGCCAGCAGCCCGCCGGGGACGGGCGGGGTCCATGAGCAGTTCTTC. As protein: CASSPPGTGGVHEQFF.

The chain couples TRBV5-6 to TRBJ1-3; 9 nucleotides agree with TRBD1. Germline CDR1 reads SGHDT; CDR2 reads YYEEEE. V lost 3 bases and J lost 2; bases outside the gene matches: 0. The CDR3 spans 14 residues. The CDR3 here is CASSWTGAGNTIYF. The CDR3 nucleotides read TGTGCCAGCAGCTGGACAGGGGCTGGAAACACCATATATTTT. Full variable domain (missing parts from reference TRBV5-6 and TRBJ1-3): DAGVTQSPTHLIKTRGQQVTLRCSPKSGHDTVSWYQQALGQGPQFIFQYYEEEERQRGNFPDRFSGHQFPNYSSELNVNALLLGDSALYLCASSWTGAGNTIYFGEGSWLTVV.

This chain joins TRBV6-5 and TRBJ2-7; the match to TRBD1 covers 7 bases. CDR1 is MNHEY, CDR2 SVGAGI, per germline. V was clipped by 0 bases and J by 2 bases; unmatched bases: 4. This CDR3 has 15 residues. For the CDR3, the DNA is TGTGCCAGCAGTTACTCGGGACAGAGAACCTACGAGCAGTACTTC. Amino acids: CASSYSGQRTYEQYF.

The J gene is TRBJ1-1, the V gene TRBV13, with 11 bases aligning to TRBD1. Germline trimming cut 8 bases from V and 7 bases from J; bases unmatched to any gene: 6. This CDR3 region has 13 residues. Germline values: CDR1 PRHDT, CDR2 FYEKMQ (reference sequence). The CDR3 DNA sequence: TGTGCCAGCGAGGGACAGGGGGATTGTGAAGCTTTCTTT. It translates to CASEGQGDCEAFF.

This rearrangement joins TRBV28 to TRBJ2-7; 8 bases map to TRBD2. The CDR3 runs 13 residues. Losses at the gene ends were 6 bases for V and 2 bases for J; bases not matched to a gene: 3. Germline V lookup: CDR1 MDHEN, CDR2 SYDVKM. The CDR3 DNA reads TGTGCCAGCAGGTCGGGGGGGGCCTACGAGCAGTACTTC. It encodes CASRSGGAYEQYF.

This clone was recorded once. The chain recombines TRBV7-2 with TRBJ2-7; 8 bases agree with TRBD2. The germline CDR1 and CDR2 sequences are SGHTA and FQGNSA. The CDR3 is made up of 14 amino acids. Trimming at V came to 5 bases and at J to 6 bases, leaving 9 bases not matched to a gene. In nucleotides, the CDR3 is TGTGCCAGCAGCCCGGGACTAGAGGTGAGCGAGCAGTACTTC. Amino acid sequence: CASSPGLEVSEQYF.

The chain couples TRBV7-2 to TRBJ2-3; D possibly corresponds to TRBD2 (7 bases). V shed 8 bases and J shed 2 bases, with 17 bases lying between them. This CDR3 is 15 amino acids long. Germline lookup yields CDR1 SGHTA and CDR2 FQGNSA. The CDR3 coding sequence is TGTGCCAGCGCTGTTGCGGGGGCGTACACAGATACGCAGTATTTT. It yields the protein CASAVAGAYTDTQYF.

This sequence joins TRBV7-2 and TRBJ2-5; 9 positions agree with TRBD2. The CDR3 loop spans 15 amino acids. Per germline, CDR1 SGHTA and CDR2 FQGNSA. The V gene end was trimmed by 6 bases and the J gene end by 1 base; junction bases not matched to a gene: 6. The CDR3 DNA sequence: TGTGCCAGCAGTAAGACTAGCGGTTTCCAAGAGACCCAGTACTTC. This gives the protein CASSKTSGFQETQYF.